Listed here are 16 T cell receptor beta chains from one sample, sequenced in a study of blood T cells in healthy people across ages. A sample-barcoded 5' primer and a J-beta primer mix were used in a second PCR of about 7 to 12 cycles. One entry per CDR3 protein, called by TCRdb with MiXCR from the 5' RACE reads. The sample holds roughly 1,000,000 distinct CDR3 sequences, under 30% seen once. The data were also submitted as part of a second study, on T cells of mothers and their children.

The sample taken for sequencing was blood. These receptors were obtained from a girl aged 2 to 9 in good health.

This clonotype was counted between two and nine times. The CDR3 sequence: CASSQGTGIPYEQYF. In DNA, the CDR3 is TGTGCCAGCAGCCAAGGGACAGGGATACCATACGAGCAGTACTTC. J is TRBJ2-7 and V is TRBV3-1; 8 bases are a match to TRBD1. There are 15 residues in the CDR3. Germline assignment: CDR1 LGHDT and CDR2 YNNKEL (reference sequence). With V trimmed by 1 base and J by 4 bases, 6 bases remained unmatched.

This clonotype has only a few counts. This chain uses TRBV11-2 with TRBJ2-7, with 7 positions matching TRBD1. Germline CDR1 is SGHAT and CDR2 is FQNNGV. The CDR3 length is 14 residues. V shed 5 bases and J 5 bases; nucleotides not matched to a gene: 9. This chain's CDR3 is CASSPNRGLHEQYF. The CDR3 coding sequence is TGTGCCAGCAGCCCAAACAGGGGCCTCCACGAGCAGTACTTC.

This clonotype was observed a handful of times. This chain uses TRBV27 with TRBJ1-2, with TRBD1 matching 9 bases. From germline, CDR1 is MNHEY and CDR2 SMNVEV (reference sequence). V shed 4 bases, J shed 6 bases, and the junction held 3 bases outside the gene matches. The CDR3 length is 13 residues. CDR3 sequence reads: CASSYRGRDGYTF. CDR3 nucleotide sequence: TGTGCCAGCAGTTACAGGGGGCGCGATGGCTACACCTTC.

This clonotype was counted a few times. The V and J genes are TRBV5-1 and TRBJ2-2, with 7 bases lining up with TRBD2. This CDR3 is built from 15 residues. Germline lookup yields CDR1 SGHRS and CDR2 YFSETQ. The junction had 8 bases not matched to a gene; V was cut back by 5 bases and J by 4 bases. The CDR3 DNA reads TGCGCCAGCAGTTTTTCGGGAGGATCCACCGGGGAGCTGTTTTTT. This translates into CASSFSGGSTGELFF.

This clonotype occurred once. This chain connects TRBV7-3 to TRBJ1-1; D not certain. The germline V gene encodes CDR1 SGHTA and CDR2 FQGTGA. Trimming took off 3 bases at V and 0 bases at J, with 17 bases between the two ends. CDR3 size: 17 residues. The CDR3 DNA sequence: TGTGCCAGCAGCTTGGAGAGCCAACCTAGCCTGAACACTGAAGCTTTCTTT. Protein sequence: CASSLESQPSLNTEAFF.

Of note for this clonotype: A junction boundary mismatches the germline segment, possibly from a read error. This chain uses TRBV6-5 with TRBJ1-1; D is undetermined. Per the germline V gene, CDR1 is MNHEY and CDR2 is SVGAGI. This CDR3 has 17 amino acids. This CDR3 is CAGSYSIRWPLSSEAFF. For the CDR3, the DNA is TGTGCCGGCAGTTACTCGATAAGATGGCCGCTCTCGAGTGAAGCTTTCTTT.

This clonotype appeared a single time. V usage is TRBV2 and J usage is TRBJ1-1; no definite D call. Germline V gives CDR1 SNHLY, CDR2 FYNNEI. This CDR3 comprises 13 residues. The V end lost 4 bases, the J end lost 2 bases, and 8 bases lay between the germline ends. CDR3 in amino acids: CASSVQPNTEAFF. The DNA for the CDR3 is TGTGCCAGCAGTGTGCAGCCCAACACTGAAGCTTTCTTT.

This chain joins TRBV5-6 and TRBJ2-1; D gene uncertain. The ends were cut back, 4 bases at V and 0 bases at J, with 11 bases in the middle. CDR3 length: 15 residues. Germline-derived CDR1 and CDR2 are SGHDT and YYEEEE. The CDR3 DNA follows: TGTGCCAGCAGCCTAAGAACATTCTCCTACAATGAGCAGTTCTTC. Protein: CASSLRTFSYNEQFF. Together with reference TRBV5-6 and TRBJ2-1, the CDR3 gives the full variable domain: DAGVTQSPTHLIKTRGQQVTLRCSPKSGHDTVSWYQQALGQGPQFIFQYYEEEERQRGNFPDRFSGHQFPNYSSELNVNALLLGDSALYLCASSLRTFSYNEQFFGPGTRLTVL.

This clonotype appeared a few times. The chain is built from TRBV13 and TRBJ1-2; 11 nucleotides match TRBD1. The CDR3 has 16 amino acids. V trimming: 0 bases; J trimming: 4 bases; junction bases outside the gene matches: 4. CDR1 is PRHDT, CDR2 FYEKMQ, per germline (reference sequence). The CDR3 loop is CASSLGGQGAVYGYTF. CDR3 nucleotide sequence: TGTGCCAGCAGCTTAGGAGGACAGGGGGCTGTCTATGGCTACACCTTC.

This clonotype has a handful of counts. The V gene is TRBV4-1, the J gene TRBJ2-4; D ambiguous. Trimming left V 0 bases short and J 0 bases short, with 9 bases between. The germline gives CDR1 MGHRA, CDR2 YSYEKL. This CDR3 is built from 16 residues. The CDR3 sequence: CASSQDTALAKNIQYF. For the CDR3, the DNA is TGCGCCAGCAGCCAAGATACAGCACTAGCCAAAAACATTCAGTACTTC.

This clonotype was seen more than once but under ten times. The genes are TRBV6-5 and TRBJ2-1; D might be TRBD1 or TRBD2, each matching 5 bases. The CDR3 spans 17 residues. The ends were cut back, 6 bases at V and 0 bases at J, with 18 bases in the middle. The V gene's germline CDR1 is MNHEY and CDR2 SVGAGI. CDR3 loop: CASRSLYRDASYNEQFF. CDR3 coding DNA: TGTGCCAGCAGATCCTTATACCGGGACGCCTCCTACAATGAGCAGTTCTTC.

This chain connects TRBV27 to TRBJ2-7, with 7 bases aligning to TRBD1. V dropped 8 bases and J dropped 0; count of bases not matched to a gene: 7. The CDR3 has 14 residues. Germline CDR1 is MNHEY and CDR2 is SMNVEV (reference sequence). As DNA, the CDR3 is TGTGCCAGCCGGTGGGACAGCGCCTCCTACGAGCAGTACTTC. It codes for CASRWDSASYEQYF.

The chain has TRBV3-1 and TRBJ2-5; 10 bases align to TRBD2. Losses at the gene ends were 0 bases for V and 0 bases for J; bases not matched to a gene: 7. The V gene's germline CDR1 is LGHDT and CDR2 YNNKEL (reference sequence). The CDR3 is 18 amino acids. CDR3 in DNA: TGTGCCAGCAGCCAAGAAGTTTCTAGCGGGAGACACCAAGAGACCCAGTACTTC. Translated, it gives CASSQEVSSGRHQETQYF.

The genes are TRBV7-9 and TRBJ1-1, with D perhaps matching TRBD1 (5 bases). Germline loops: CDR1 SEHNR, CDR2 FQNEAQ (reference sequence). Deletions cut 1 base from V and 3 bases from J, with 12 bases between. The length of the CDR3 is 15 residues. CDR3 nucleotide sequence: TGTGCCAGCAGCTTAGAGGCAGGGAGGGACACTGAAGCTTTCTTT. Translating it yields CASSLEAGRDTEAFF.

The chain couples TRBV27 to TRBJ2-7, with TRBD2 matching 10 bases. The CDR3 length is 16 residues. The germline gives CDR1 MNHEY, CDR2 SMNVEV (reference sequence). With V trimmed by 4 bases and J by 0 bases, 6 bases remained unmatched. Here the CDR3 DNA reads TGTGCCAGCAGTTCCTATAGCGGGGGGAGCTCCTACGAGCAGTACTTC. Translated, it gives CASSSYSGGSSYEQYF.

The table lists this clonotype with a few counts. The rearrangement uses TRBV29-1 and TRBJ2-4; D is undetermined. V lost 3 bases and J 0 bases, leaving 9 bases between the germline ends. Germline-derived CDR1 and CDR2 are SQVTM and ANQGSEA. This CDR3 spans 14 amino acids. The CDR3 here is CSVEARLAKNIQYF. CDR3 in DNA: TGCAGCGTTGAGGCAAGATTAGCCAAAAACATTCAGTACTTC.